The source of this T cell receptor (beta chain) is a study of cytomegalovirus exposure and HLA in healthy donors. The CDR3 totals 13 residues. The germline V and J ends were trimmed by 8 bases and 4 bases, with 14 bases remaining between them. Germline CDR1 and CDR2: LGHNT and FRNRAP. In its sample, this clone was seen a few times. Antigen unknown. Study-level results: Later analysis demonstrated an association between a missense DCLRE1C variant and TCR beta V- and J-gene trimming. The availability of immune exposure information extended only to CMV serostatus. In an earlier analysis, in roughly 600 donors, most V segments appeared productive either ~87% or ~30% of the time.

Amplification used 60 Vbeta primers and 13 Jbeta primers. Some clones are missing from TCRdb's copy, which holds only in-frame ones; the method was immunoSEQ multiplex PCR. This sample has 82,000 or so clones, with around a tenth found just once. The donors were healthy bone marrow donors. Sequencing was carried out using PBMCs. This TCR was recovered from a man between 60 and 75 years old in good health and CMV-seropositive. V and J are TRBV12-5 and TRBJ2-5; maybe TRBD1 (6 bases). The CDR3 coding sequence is TGTGCTAGTTCTAGACAGGCCTTAGAGACCCAGTACTTC. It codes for CASSRQALETQYF.